These 8 T cell receptor beta chains share one sample of origin, sequenced in a study of T cells after yellow fever vaccination. MiXCR, run by TCRdb on the 5' RACE reads, gives a single entry per CDR3 protein. The sample lists 200,000 to 300,000 distinct CDR3 sequences, over 10% occurring once. Sequenced here: CD4+ T cells sorted from PBMCs, sampled 45 days after the yellow fever booster vaccination. The receptors originated from a man aged 30 to 45 who received the YFV17D yellow fever vaccine.

This clonotype was recorded many times. In nucleotides, the CDR3 is TGTGCCACCAGGGACTACGGGAACACCGGGGAGCTGTTTTTT. It translates to CATRDYGNTGELFF. The chain carries TRBV24-1 and TRBJ2-2; tentatively, D is TRBD2 (6 bases). The V gene's germline CDR1 is KGHDR and CDR2 SFDVKD. CDR3 length: 14 residues. Trimming removed 7 bases from V and 1 base from J, with 9 bases in between.

This clonotype was recorded a few times. The CDR3 nucleotides are TGTGCCATAGGGGAGGGACTAGCGGCCTACAATGAGCAGTTCTTC. Translation gives CAIGEGLAAYNEQFF. The chain carries TRBV10-3 and TRBJ2-1, with TRBD2 identical over 11 bases. The CDR3 is made up of 15 amino acids. Germline CDR1 ENHRY, CDR2 SYGVKD. J was trimmed by 2 bases and V by 9 bases; bases with no gene match: 6.

In its sample, this clonotype was seen many times. Here the CDR3 DNA reads TGCAGTGCTAGATCTAGCGGAAGGGAGACCCAGTACTTC. Residues: CSARSSGRETQYF. The J gene is TRBJ2-5, the V gene TRBV20-1, with 7 bases identical to TRBD2. There are 13 residues in the CDR3. With V trimmed by 2 bases and J by 5 bases, 5 bases remained unmatched. Germline CDR1 is DFQATT and CDR2 is SNEGSKA (reference sequence).

The V and J genes are TRBV12-3 or TRBV12-4 and TRBJ2-2; 9 nucleotides line up with TRBD2. J lost 5 bases, V lost 2 bases, and 6 bases had no gene match. The CDR3 sequence is 16 residues long. The CDR3: CASSLPQREETGELFF. CDR3 DNA sequence: TGTGCCAGCAGTTTACCACAGCGGGAGGAAACCGGGGAGCTGTTTTTT.

This clonotype was counted only a few times. The chain uses TRBV12-3 or TRBV12-4 and TRBJ2-7, with 12 nucleotides matching TRBD2. The CDR3 has 14 residues. Losses at the gene ends were 5 bases for V and 3 bases for J; bases not matched to a gene: 2. The CDR3: CASSVGLAGYEQYF. CDR3 DNA: TGTGCCAGCAGTGTGGGACTAGCGGGCTACGAGCAGTACTTC.

The table lists this clonotype with a few counts. The V gene is TRBV20-1, the J gene TRBJ2-3; 7 nucleotides agree with TRBD2. The CDR3 is 15 amino acids. The germline V gene has CDR1 DFQATT and CDR2 SNEGSKA (reference sequence). V dropped 5 bases and J dropped 6; count of bases not matched to a gene: 14. CDR3 sequence: CSASKAAGVGDTQYF. In DNA, the CDR3 is TGCAGTGCTTCGAAGGCGGCGGGAGTAGGGGATACGCAGTATTTT.

This clonotype was found a few times. V and J are TRBV5-1 and TRBJ2-5; D remains ambiguous. CDR1 SGHRS and CDR2 YFSETQ come from the germline V gene. Trimming removed 1 base at V and 5 bases at J, with 12 bases between. This CDR3 comprises 14 residues. CDR3 coding DNA: TGCGCCAGCAGCTTGTCCCCTCCGAGTGAGACCCAGTACTTC. Translating it yields CASSLSPPSETQYF.

This clonotype has ten or more counts. V and J are TRBV12-3 or TRBV12-4 and TRBJ1-2; 7 nucleotides align to TRBD1. Germline trimming cut 3 bases from V and 2 bases from J; bases unmatched to any gene: 6. This CDR3 is built from 15 residues. The CDR3 coding sequence is TGTGCCAGCAGTTTTCTTGGGACAGCGAACTATGGCTACACCTTC. Residues: CASSFLGTANYGYTF.